This is a list of T cell receptor beta chains from one sample in a study of regulatory T cells in long-lasting Graves disease. TCRdb used MiXCR to reprocess the multiplex PCR reads, holding one entry per CDR3 protein. The table records about 660,000 distinct CDR3 sequences, approximately 31% of them present only once. This specimen was peripheral blood mononuclear cells (PBMCs), taken when the disease was refractory, from a patient treated with antithyroid drugs. The receptors derive from a female donor with Graves disease. Each CDR3 is given with its conserved first and last residue. A D gene is named only where the DNA matches it firmly. Rows may omit the clone size; those that give it use once, few, many or a size class.

D gene: .; J gene: TRBJ1-1; clone size: .; V gene: TRBV18; CDR3 protein: CASSPPQVGGTEAFF; CDR3 DNA: TGTGCCAGCTCACCACCACAGGTTGGTGGCACTGAAGCTTTCTTT
D gene: TRBD1; J gene: TRBJ1-5; clone size: many; V gene: TRBV20-1; CDR3 protein: CSASGQGGNQPQHF; CDR3 DNA: TGCAGTGCTAGTGGACAGGGCGGCAATCAGCCCCAGCATTTT
D gene: TRBD1; J gene: TRBJ2-7; clone size: .; V gene: TRBV19; CDR3 protein: CASSISGQPTYEQYF; CDR3 DNA: TGTGCCAGTAGTATTTCGGGACAGCCTACCTACGAGCAGTACTTC
D gene: TRBD1; J gene: TRBJ2-2; clone size: .; V gene: TRBV3-1; CDR3 protein: CASSQAEGAYTGELFF; CDR3 DNA: TGTGCCAGCAGCCAAGCTGAGGGGGCTTACACCGGGGAGCTGTTTTTT
D gene: .; J gene: TRBJ2-7; clone size: .; V gene: TRBV5-1; CDR3 protein: CASSLVGQSTNEQYF; CDR3 DNA: TGCGCCAGCAGCTTGGTAGGACAAAGTACCAACGAGCAGTACTTC
D gene: .; J gene: TRBJ1-3; clone size: few; V gene: TRBV7-8; CDR3 protein: CASSLRSWRGNTIYF; CDR3 DNA: TGTGCCAGCAGCTTAAGGTCCTGGCGGGGAAACACCATATATTTT
D gene: TRBD2; J gene: TRBJ2-7; clone size: .; V gene: TRBV28; CDR3 protein: CASSLSSGTSGSLFLGEQYF; CDR3 DNA: TGTGCCAGCAGTTTATCGAGCGGGACTAGCGGGAGTTTATTTTTAGGCGAGCAGTACTTC
D gene: TRBD1; J gene: TRBJ1-5; clone size: many; V gene: TRBV28; CDR3 protein: CASRRQGARQPQHF; CDR3 DNA: TGTGCCAGCAGGAGACAGGGGGCCAGGCAGCCCCAGCATTTT
D gene: TRBD1; J gene: TRBJ1-5; clone size: .; V gene: TRBV20-1; CDR3 protein: CSARGFSTGGSPSNQPQHF; CDR3 DNA: TGCAGTGCTAGAGGTTTCTCCACAGGGGGCTCACCTAGCAATCAGCCCCAGCATTTT
D gene: .; J gene: TRBJ2-2; clone size: .; V gene: TRBV3-1; CDR3 protein: CASSQDAWGRELFF; CDR3 DNA: TGTGCCAGCAGCCAAGACGCGTGGGGCCGGGAGCTGTTTTTT
D gene: TRBD2; J gene: TRBJ2-7; clone size: .; V gene: TRBV6-2/TRBV6-3; CDR3 protein: CASSYVTSGRAVHEQYF; CDR3 DNA: TGTGCCAGCAGTTACGTGACTAGCGGGAGGGCCGTCCACGAGCAGTACTTC
D gene: TRBD1; J gene: TRBJ2-6; clone size: .; V gene: TRBV2; CDR3 protein: CASSDVGTGAVYYSGANVLTF; CDR3 DNA: TGTGCCAGCAGTGATGTTGGGACAGGCGCTGTTTATTACTCTGGGGCCAACGTCCTGACTTTC
D gene: .; J gene: TRBJ1-2; clone size: .; V gene: TRBV20-1; CDR3 protein: CSAGTGTYNYGYTF; CDR3 DNA: TGCAGTGCTGGAACAGGGACCTATAACTATGGCTACACCTTC
D gene: .; J gene: TRBJ1-1; clone size: few; V gene: TRBV3-1; CDR3 protein: CASSLQGISTEAFF; CDR3 DNA: TGTGCCAGCAGTCTTCAGGGGATCAGCACTGAAGCTTTCTTT
D gene: .; J gene: TRBJ1-1; clone size: .; V gene: TRBV6-1; CDR3 protein: CASSEKGDLEAFF; CDR3 DNA: TGTGCCAGCAGTGAAAAGGGGGACCTTGAAGCTTTCTTT
D gene: .; J gene: TRBJ1-6; clone size: .; V gene: TRBV12-3/TRBV12-4; CDR3 protein: CASSLNRVWNSPLHF; CDR3 DNA: TGTGCCAGCAGCCTAAACAGGGTCTGGAATTCACCCCTCCACTTT
D gene: TRBD2; J gene: TRBJ2-5; clone size: few; V gene: TRBV6-1; CDR3 protein: CASSRGTSGIYQETQYF; CDR3 DNA: TGTGCCAGCAGTCGCGGGACTAGCGGGATATACCAAGAGACCCAGTACTTC
D gene: TRBD2; J gene: TRBJ2-1; clone size: .; V gene: TRBV2; CDR3 protein: CASRETSGSSYNEQFF; CDR3 DNA: TGTGCCAGCAGGGAGACTAGCGGGAGTTCCTACAATGAGCAGTTCTTC
D gene: TRBD2; J gene: TRBJ2-7; clone size: .; V gene: TRBV5-1; CDR3 protein: CASSWGTSGDDEQYF; CDR3 DNA: TGCGCCAGCAGCTGGGGGACTAGCGGGGACGACGAGCAGTACTTC
D gene: .; J gene: TRBJ2-7; clone size: .; V gene: TRBV19; CDR3 protein: CASSTPFYEQYF; CDR3 DNA: TGTGCCAGCAGTACTCCTTTCTACGAGCAGTACTTC
D gene: .; J gene: TRBJ1-6; clone size: few; V gene: TRBV7-2; CDR3 protein: CASTPYGGAHSPLHF; CDR3 DNA: TGTGCCAGCACCCCATATGGGGGGGCGCATTCACCCCTCCACTTT
D gene: .; J gene: TRBJ2-7; clone size: few; V gene: TRBV7-9; CDR3 protein: CASSSVLAPSYEQYF; CDR3 DNA: TGTGCCAGCAGCAGCGTTCTGGCCCCCTCCTACGAGCAGTACTTC
D gene: .; J gene: TRBJ1-1; clone size: .; V gene: TRBV11-1; CDR3 protein: CASSLTDSMNTEAFF; CDR3 DNA: TGTGCCAGCAGCTTGACAGACTCCATGAACACTGAAGCTTTCTTT
D gene: .; J gene: TRBJ1-1; clone size: .; V gene: TRBV19; CDR3 protein: CASSISTAQLNTEAFF; CDR3 DNA: TGTGCCAGTAGTATCTCGACTGCTCAGTTGAACACTGAAGCTTTCTTT
D gene: .; J gene: TRBJ1-1; clone size: few; V gene: TRBV7-9; CDR3 protein: CAGLGAQNTEAFF; CDR3 DNA: TGTGCCGGACTGGGGGCCCAGAACACTGAAGCTTTCTTT
D gene: .; J gene: TRBJ1-5; clone size: .; V gene: TRBV7-2; CDR3 protein: CASSFQGASSGQPQHF; CDR3 DNA: TGTGCCAGCAGCTTCCAGGGTGCAAGTAGCGGGCAGCCCCAGCATTTT
D gene: TRBD1; J gene: TRBJ1-5; clone size: .; V gene: TRBV2; CDR3 protein: CASSAGGLNQPQHF; CDR3 DNA: TGTGCCAGCAGTGCAGGGGGTCTCAATCAGCCCCAGCATTTT
D gene: .; J gene: TRBJ1-2; clone size: .; V gene: TRBV5-1; CDR3 protein: CASSLDTGHYGYTF; CDR3 DNA: TGCGCCAGCAGCTTGGATACAGGCCACTATGGCTACACCTTC
D gene: .; J gene: TRBJ1-1; clone size: .; V gene: TRBV5-1; CDR3 protein: CASSLRSGGGNTEAFF; CDR3 DNA: TGCGCCAGCAGCTTGAGGTCGGGCGGGGGGAACACTGAAGCTTTCTTT
D gene: .; J gene: TRBJ2-7; clone size: .; V gene: TRBV7-9; CDR3 protein: CASSLYRDKSYEQYF; CDR3 DNA: TGTGCCAGCAGCTTGTACCGGGACAAGTCCTACGAGCAGTACTTC
D gene: TRBD2; J gene: TRBJ2-2; clone size: .; V gene: TRBV6-1; CDR3 protein: CAGRELAGEGGELFF; CDR3 DNA: TGTGCCGGCAGGGAACTAGCGGGAGAAGGCGGGGAGCTGTTTTTT
D gene: .; J gene: TRBJ1-1; clone size: .; V gene: TRBV5-6; CDR3 protein: CASSLWGWTDSEAFF; CDR3 DNA: TGTGCCAGCAGCTTATGGGGGTGGACAGACAGCGAAGCTTTCTTT
D gene: .; J gene: TRBJ2-6; clone size: .; V gene: TRBV2; CDR3 protein: CASVRDSGANVLIF; CDR3 DNA: TGTGCCAGCGTTCGAGACTCTGGGGCCAACGTCCTGATTTTC
D gene: TRBD1; J gene: TRBJ1-2; clone size: few; V gene: TRBV12-3/TRBV12-4; CDR3 protein: CASSYGGGTGDTYGYTF; CDR3 DNA: TGTGCCAGCAGTTACGGGGGGGGGACAGGGGACACCTATGGCTACACCTTC
D gene: TRBD1; J gene: TRBJ1-1; clone size: few; V gene: TRBV11-1; CDR3 protein: CASSTRTHRQGGEAFF; CDR3 DNA: TGTGCCAGCAGCACCCGGACACACCGGCAGGGGGGGGAAGCTTTCTTT
D gene: .; J gene: TRBJ1-3; clone size: .; V gene: TRBV5-1; CDR3 protein: CASSLESGVGNTIYF; CDR3 DNA: TGCGCCAGCAGCTTGGAATCCGGGGTCGGAAACACCATATATTTT
D gene: .; J gene: TRBJ2-5; clone size: .; V gene: TRBV5-1; CDR3 protein: CASRPLRETQYF; CDR3 DNA: TGCGCCAGCAGGCCCCTAAGGGAGACCCAGTACTTC
D gene: TRBD1; J gene: TRBJ1-5; clone size: .; V gene: TRBV6-1; CDR3 protein: CASADLGTGVNQPQHF; CDR3 DNA: TGTGCCAGCGCAGACCTCGGGACAGGGGTGAATCAGCCCCAGCATTTT
D gene: TRBD1; J gene: TRBJ1-1; clone size: many; V gene: TRBV6-5; CDR3 protein: CASSYSDRGHTEAFF; CDR3 DNA: TGTGCCAGCAGTTATAGCGACAGGGGGCACACTGAAGCTTTCTTT
D gene: .; J gene: TRBJ1-5; clone size: .; V gene: TRBV11-3; CDR3 protein: CASSQDNGGGNQPQHF; CDR3 DNA: TGTGCCAGCAGCCAAGATAATGGGGGAGGCAATCAGCCCCAGCATTTT
D gene: TRBD1; J gene: TRBJ1-5; clone size: few; V gene: TRBV28; CDR3 protein: CASTDRTGGDKPQHF; CDR3 DNA: TGTGCCAGTACCGACCGGACAGGCGGGGACAAGCCCCAGCATTTT
D gene: .; J gene: TRBJ1-1; clone size: many; V gene: TRBV2; CDR3 protein: CAYRAGGGTEAFF; CDR3 DNA: TGTGCCTACAGAGCGGGGGGAGGCACTGAAGCTTTCTTT
D gene: .; J gene: TRBJ2-2; clone size: .; V gene: TRBV5-1; CDR3 protein: CASSLERSRAGELFF; CDR3 DNA: TGCGCCAGCAGCTTGGAAAGGTCTCGGGCCGGGGAGCTGTTTTTT
D gene: .; J gene: TRBJ1-1; clone size: .; V gene: TRBV27; CDR3 protein: CASSPHRDFTEAFF; CDR3 DNA: TGTGCCAGCAGTCCACACAGGGATTTTACTGAAGCTTTCTTT
D gene: .; J gene: TRBJ2-2; clone size: .; V gene: TRBV25-1; CDR3 protein: CASSESGIAPGELFF; CDR3 DNA: TGTGCCAGCAGTGAGTCTGGGATAGCCCCCGGGGAGCTGTTTTTT
D gene: .; J gene: TRBJ1-5; clone size: few; V gene: TRBV12-3/TRBV12-4; CDR3 protein: CASSLGAELVRQPQHF; CDR3 DNA: TGTGCCAGCAGTTTAGGGGCAGAATTGGTGAGACAGCCCCAGCATTTT
D gene: TRBD1; J gene: TRBJ1-2; clone size: few; V gene: TRBV6-1; CDR3 protein: CASTPRQGENYGYTF; CDR3 DNA: TGTGCCAGCACCCCCCGACAGGGAGAAAACTATGGCTACACCTTC
D gene: .; J gene: TRBJ1-5; clone size: .; V gene: TRBV3-1; CDR3 protein: CASSQDPGSGQPQHF; CDR3 DNA: TGTGCCAGCAGCCAAGACCCCGGTTCCGGTCAGCCCCAGCATTTT
D gene: .; J gene: TRBJ1-5; clone size: .; V gene: TRBV4-1; CDR3 protein: CASSQDNGYQPQHF; CDR3 DNA: TGCGCCAGCAGCCAAGATAACGGATATCAGCCCCAGCATTTT
D gene: TRBD1; J gene: TRBJ2-1; clone size: few; V gene: TRBV30; CDR3 protein: CAWSVGQGVDYNEQFF; CDR3 DNA: TGTGCCTGGAGTGTAGGCCAGGGGGTCGACTACAATGAGCAGTTCTTC
D gene: .; J gene: TRBJ1-2; clone size: .; V gene: TRBV10-3; CDR3 protein: CAISVKQWAGDYTF; CDR3 DNA: TGTGCCATCAGTGTGAAACAGTGGGCGGGTGACTACACCTTC
D gene: .; J gene: TRBJ2-7; clone size: few; V gene: TRBV20-1; CDR3 protein: CSARAEAGSSYEQYF; CDR3 DNA: TGCAGTGCTAGAGCCGAAGCAGGGAGCTCCTACGAGCAGTACTTC
D gene: .; J gene: TRBJ1-2; clone size: few; V gene: TRBV9; CDR3 protein: CASSPSPGTEYGYTF; CDR3 DNA: TGTGCCAGCAGCCCCTCGCCCGGGACTGAGTATGGCTACACCTTC
D gene: .; J gene: TRBJ1-5; clone size: many; V gene: TRBV20-1; CDR3 protein: CSARDQGNQPQHF; CDR3 DNA: TGCAGTGCTAGAGATCAGGGCAATCAGCCCCAGCATTTT
D gene: .; J gene: TRBJ1-5; clone size: few; V gene: TRBV19; CDR3 protein: CASRGGGQQPQHF; CDR3 DNA: TGTGCCAGTAGGGGCGGGGGGCAACAGCCCCAGCATTTT
D gene: TRBD1; J gene: TRBJ1-3; clone size: few; V gene: TRBV6-1; CDR3 protein: CASSAGTGVYTIYF; CDR3 DNA: TGTGCCAGCAGTGCCGGGACAGGAGTATACACCATATATTTT
D gene: .; J gene: TRBJ2-1; clone size: .; V gene: TRBV2; CDR3 protein: CASSHAGNYNEQFF; CDR3 DNA: TGTGCCAGCAGCCACGCCGGGAATTACAATGAGCAGTTCTTC
D gene: TRBD1; J gene: TRBJ1-3; clone size: few; V gene: TRBV12-5; CDR3 protein: CASTDRPLGNTIYF; CDR3 DNA: TGTGCTAGTACGGACAGGCCCCTTGGAAACACCATATATTTT
D gene: TRBD1; J gene: TRBJ2-2; clone size: .; V gene: TRBV29-1; CDR3 protein: CSAVGRGHPGELFF; CDR3 DNA: TGCAGCGCGGTAGGCAGGGGGCATCCCGGGGAGCTGTTTTTT